This TCR beta chain is drawn from a study of blood T cell repertoires in COVID-19. Overall study context: T cells, B-cell-depleted T cells, or PBMCs provided the cDNA or gDNA that served as material.

Trimming cost V 4 bases and J 2 bases, with 15 bases left between them. This CDR3 is 15 amino acids long. The V gene's germline CDR1 is MNHEY and CDR2 SMNVEV (reference sequence). In the study's own analysis: The assay estimated nucleated cells by amplifying reference gene primers. Measured with immunoSEQ multiplex PCR; TCRdb has only the in-frame clones, and not every one. That table is the source of V, J and clone size, and D and trimming were worked out from the DNA. The repertoire consists of a few hundred thousand clones, with 85% to 90% occurring once and the leading ten covering approximately 0.84%. This clone was observed once.

The chain carries TRBV27 and TRBJ2-7; D is perhaps TRBD1 (6 bases). The receptor's source is a man younger than 45 with acute or convalescent COVID-19. Sequenced input: peripheral blood. CDR3 protein: CASSSPRGTTYEQYF. DNA of the CDR3: TGTGCCAGCAGTTCCCCCAGGGGAACGACCTACGAGCAGTACTTC.